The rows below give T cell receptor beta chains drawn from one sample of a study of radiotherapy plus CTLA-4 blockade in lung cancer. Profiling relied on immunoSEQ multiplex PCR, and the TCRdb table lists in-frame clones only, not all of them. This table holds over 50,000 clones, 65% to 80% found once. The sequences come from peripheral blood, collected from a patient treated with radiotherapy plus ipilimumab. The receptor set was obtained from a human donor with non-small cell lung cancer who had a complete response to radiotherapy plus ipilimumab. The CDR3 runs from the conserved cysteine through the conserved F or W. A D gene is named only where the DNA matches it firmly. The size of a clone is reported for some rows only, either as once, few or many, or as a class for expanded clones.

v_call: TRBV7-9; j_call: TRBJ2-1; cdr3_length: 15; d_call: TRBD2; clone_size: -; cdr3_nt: TGTGCCAGCAGCTTAGTAGCGGGTGGGGGCAATGAGCAGTTCTTC; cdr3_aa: CASSLVAGGGNEQFF
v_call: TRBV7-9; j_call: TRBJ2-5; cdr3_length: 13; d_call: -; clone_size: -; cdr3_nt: TGTGCCAGCAGCCCCACTACGGGAGAGACCCAGTACTTC; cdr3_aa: CASSPTTGETQYF
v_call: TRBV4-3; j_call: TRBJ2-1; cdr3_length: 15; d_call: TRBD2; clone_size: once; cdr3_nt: TGCGCCAGCAGCCAAGGACTAGCGGGTCACAATGAGCAGTTCTTC; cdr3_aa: CASSQGLAGHNEQFF
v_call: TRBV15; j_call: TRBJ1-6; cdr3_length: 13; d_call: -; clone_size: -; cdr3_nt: TGTGCCACCAGCAGAGGGAGGGATTCACCCCTCCACTTT; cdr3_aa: CATSRGRDSPLHF
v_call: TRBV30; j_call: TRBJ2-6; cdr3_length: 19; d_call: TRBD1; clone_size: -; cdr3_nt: TGTGCCTGGAGTGTACGGAGGACAGGGGTCCTCTCTGGGGCCAACGTCCTGACTTTC; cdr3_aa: CAWSVRRTGVLSGANVLTF
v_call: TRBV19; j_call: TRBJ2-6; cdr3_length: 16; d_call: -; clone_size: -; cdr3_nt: TGTGCCAGTAGTATAGTACAGCACTCTGGGGCCAACGTCCTGACTTTC; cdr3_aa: CASSIVQHSGANVLTF
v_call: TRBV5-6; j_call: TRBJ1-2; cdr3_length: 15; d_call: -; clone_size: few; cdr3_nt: TGTGCCAGCAGCTTGAGCGCGCTCCGACGGTATGGCTACACCTTC; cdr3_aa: CASSLSALRRYGYTF
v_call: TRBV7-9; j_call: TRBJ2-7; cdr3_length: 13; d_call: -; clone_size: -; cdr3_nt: TGTGCCAGCCTCGAGCCCGGGGGCTACGAGCAGTACTTC; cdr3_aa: CASLEPGGYEQYF
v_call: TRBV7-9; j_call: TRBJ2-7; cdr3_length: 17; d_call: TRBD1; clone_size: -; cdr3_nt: TGTGCCAGCAGCCCGAACCGCATCAGGGACAGGCACTACGAGCAGTACTTC; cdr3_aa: CASSPNRIRDRHYEQYF
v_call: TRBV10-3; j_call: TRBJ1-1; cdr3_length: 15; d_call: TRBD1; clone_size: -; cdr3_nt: TGTGCCATCAGGGGGACAGGTAAACTGAACACTGAAGCTTTCTTT; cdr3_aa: CAIRGTGKLNTEAFF
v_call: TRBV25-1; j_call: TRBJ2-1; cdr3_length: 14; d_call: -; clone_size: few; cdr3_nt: TGTGCCAGCAGTTTTATGAGGGGGTCGAGTGAGCAGTTCTTC; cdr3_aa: CASSFMRGSSEQFF
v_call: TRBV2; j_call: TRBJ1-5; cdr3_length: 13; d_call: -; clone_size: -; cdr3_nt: TGTGCCAGCAGCCCCGGGTTAGAACAGCCCCAGCATTTT; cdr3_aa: CASSPGLEQPQHF
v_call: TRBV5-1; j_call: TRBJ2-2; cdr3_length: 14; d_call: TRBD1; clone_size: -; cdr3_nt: TGCGCCAGCAGCGTACAGGGGTCCACCGGGGAGCTGTTTTTT; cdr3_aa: CASSVQGSTGELFF
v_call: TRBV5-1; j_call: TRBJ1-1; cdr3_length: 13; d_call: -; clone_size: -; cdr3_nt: TGCGCCAGCAGCTTACGAGGAAACACTGAAGCTTTCTTT; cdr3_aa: CASSLRGNTEAFF
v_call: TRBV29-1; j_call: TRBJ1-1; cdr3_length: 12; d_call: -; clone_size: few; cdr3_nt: TGCAGCGTCTCTGGAGCTACCACTGAAGCTTTCTTT; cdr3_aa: CSVSGATTEAFF
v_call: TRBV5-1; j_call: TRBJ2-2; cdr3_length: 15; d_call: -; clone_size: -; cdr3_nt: TGCGCCAGCAGCTTAGAGATGAGAAACACCGGGGAGCTGTTTTTT; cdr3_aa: CASSLEMRNTGELFF
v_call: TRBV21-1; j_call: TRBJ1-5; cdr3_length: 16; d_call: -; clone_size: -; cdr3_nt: TGTGCCAGCAGCTCGAGGACACCAGATAGCAATCAGCCCCAGCATTTT; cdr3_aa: CASSSRTPDSNQPQHF
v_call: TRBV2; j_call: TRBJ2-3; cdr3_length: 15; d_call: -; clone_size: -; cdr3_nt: TGTGCCAGCAAGGGCAACATAGCGAGCACAGATACGCAGTATTTT; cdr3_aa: CASKGNIASTDTQYF
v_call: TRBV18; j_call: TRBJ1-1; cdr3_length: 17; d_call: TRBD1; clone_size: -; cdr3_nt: TGTGCCAGCTCACCGACTCGGGACAGGGTCATGAACACTGAAGCTTTCTTT; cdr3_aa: CASSPTRDRVMNTEAFF
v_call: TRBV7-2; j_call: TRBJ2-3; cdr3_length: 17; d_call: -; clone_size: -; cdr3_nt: TGTGCCAGCAGCTTAGTTTCCCAGGGGCGAAGCACAGATACGCAGTATTTT; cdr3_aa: CASSLVSQGRSTDTQYF
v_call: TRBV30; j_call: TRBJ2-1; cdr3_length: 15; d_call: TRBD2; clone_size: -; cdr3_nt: TGTGCCTGGATTAAAGCGGGGGGTCCCTTCGGTGAGCAGTTCTTC; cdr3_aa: CAWIKAGGPFGEQFF
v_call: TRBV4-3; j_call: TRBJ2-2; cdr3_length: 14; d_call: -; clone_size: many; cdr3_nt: TGCGCCAGCAGCCCAGTAGGACAGACCGGGGAGCTGTTTTTT; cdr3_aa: CASSPVGQTGELFF
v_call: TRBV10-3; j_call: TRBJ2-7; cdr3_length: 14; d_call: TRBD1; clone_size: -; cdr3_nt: TGTGCCGCCCGACGGGACAGGGGGCAGGGGGAGCAGTACTTC; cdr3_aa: CAARRDRGQGEQYF
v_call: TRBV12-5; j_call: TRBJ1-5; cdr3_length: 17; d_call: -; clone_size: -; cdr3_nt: TGTGCTAGTGCCCACCCTACCGGGGGAAGGAGCAATCAGCCCCAGCATTTT; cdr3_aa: CASAHPTGGRSNQPQHF
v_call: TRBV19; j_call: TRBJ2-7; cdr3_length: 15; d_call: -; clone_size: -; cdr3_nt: TGTGCCAGTACCCTAACCTTCGGCGGCTCCTACGAGCAGTACTTC; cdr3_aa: CASTLTFGGSYEQYF
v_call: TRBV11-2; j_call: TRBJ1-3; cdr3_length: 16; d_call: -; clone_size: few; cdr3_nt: TGTGCCAGCAGCTTAGTACAAACCCACTCTGGAAACACCATATATTTT; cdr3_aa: CASSLVQTHSGNTIYF
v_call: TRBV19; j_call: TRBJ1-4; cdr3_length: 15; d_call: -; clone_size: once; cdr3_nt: TGTGCCAGTAGTGCGACAGCGGCGGGGGGTGAAAAACTGTTTTTT; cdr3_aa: CASSATAAGGEKLFF
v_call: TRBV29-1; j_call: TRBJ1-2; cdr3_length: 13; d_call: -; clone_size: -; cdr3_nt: TGCAGCGCATGGGACATCTATAACTATGGCTACACCTTC; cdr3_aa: CSAWDIYNYGYTF
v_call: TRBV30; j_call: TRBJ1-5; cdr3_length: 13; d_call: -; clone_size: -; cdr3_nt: TGTGCCTGGAATATGGGGGCGAGGCAGCCCCAGCATTTT; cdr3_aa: CAWNMGARQPQHF
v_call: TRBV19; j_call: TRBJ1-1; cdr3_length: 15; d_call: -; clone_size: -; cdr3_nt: TGTGCCAGTAGTATAGTCGGGTTTACGGACACTGAAGCTTTCTTT; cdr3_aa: CASSIVGFTDTEAFF
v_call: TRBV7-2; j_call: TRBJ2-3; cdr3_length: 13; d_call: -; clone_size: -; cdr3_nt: TGTGCCAGCAGCTTCGAGGCCGGAGATACGCAGTATTTT; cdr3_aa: CASSFEAGDTQYF
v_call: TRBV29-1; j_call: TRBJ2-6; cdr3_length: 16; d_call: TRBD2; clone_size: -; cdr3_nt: TGCAGCGTTGGCGGGAGCGGTTACTCTGGGGCCAACGTCCTGACTTTC; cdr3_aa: CSVGGSGYSGANVLTF
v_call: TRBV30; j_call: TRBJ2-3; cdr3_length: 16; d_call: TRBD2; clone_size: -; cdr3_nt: TGTGCCTGGAGTGCCGCGACTAGCGGGAGCACAGATACGCAGTATTTT; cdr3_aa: CAWSAATSGSTDTQYF
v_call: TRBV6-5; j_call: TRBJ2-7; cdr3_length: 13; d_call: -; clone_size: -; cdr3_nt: TGTGCCAGCAGTCCGGGACAAAACTACGAGCAGTACTTC; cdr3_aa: CASSPGQNYEQYF
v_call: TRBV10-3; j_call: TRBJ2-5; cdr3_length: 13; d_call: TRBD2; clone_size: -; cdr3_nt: TGTGCCATCAGTGGGGAGGGAATAGAGACCCAGTACTTC; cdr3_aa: CAISGEGIETQYF
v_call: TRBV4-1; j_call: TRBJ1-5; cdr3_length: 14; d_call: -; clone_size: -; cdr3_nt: TGCGCCAGCAGCCAGCCCCTAGGTGGGCAGCCCCAGCATTTT; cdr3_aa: CASSQPLGGQPQHF
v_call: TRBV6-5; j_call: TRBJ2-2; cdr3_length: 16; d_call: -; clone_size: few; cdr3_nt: TGTGCCAGCAGTTACCTAGCACCGACGGTCCACGGGGAGCTGTTTTTT; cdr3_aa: CASSYLAPTVHGELFF
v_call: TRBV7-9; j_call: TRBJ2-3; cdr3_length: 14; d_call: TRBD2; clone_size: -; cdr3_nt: TGTGCCAGCAGCTCAGCGGGAGGGGCAGATACGCAGTATTTT; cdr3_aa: CASSSAGGADTQYF
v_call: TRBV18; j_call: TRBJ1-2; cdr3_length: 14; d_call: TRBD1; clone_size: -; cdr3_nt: TGTGCCAGCTCACCACAGGGGGCGAACTATGGCTACACCTTC; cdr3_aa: CASSPQGANYGYTF
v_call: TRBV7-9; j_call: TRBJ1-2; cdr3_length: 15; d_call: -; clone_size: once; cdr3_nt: TGTGCCAGCAGCTTAGCCCTAGGGGACTACTATGGCTACACCTTC; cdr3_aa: CASSLALGDYYGYTF
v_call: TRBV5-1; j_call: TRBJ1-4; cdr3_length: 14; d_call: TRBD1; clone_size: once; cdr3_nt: TGCGCCAGCAGCATAGGACAGGGCGATGAAAAACTGTTTTTT; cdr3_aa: CASSIGQGDEKLFF
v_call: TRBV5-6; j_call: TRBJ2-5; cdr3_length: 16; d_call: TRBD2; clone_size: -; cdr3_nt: TGTGCCAGCAGCTTCCGATCGGCGGGAGGGCGGGAGACCCAGTACTTC; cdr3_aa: CASSFRSAGGRETQYF
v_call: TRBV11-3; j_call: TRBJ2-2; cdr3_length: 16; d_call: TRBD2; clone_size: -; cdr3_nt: TGTGCCAGCAGCCCAGGAAAGACTAGCGGCACCGGGGAGCTGTTTTTT; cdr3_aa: CASSPGKTSGTGELFF
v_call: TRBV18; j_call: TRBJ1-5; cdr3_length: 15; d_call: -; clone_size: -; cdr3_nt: TGTGCCAGCTCACGGACGGACAATAGCAATCAGCCCCAGCATTTT; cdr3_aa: CASSRTDNSNQPQHF
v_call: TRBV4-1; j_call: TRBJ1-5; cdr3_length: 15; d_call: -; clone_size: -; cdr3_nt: TGCGCCAGCAGCCAAGATCCCCAGGGAGGACGGCCCCAGCATTTT; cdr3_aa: CASSQDPQGGRPQHF
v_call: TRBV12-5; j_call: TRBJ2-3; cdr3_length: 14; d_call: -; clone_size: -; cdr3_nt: TGTGCTAGTGGTTTGCCGGGGAGTTGGTATACGCAGTATTTT; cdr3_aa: CASGLPGSWYTQYF
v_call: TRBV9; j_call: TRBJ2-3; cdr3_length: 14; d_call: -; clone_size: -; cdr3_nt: TGTGCCAGCAGCCCCCTGGAGATCCGGGATACGCAGTATTTT; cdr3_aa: CASSPLEIRDTQYF
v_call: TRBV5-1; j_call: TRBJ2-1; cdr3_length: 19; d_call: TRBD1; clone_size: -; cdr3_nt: TGCGCCAGCAGCCATCCCTTCCAGGGGGCCTTAAGCTCCTACAATGAGCAGTTCTTC; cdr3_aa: CASSHPFQGALSSYNEQFF
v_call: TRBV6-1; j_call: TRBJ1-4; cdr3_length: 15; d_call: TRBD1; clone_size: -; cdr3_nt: TGTGCCAGCAGTCCCCCGGACAGGAGAAATGAAAAACTGTTTTTT; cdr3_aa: CASSPPDRRNEKLFF
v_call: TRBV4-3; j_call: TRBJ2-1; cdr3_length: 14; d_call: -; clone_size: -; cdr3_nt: TGCGCCAGCAGCCAAGATCGGGATACGCGTGAGCAGTTCTTC; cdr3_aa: CASSQDRDTREQFF
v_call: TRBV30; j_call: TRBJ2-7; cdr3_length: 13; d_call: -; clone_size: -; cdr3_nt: TGTGCCTGGAACTCGGACAGCTCCTACGAGCAGTACTTC; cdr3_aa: CAWNSDSSYEQYF
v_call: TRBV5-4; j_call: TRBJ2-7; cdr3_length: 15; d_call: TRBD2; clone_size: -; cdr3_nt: TGTGCCAGCAGCCCCGGGACTAGCAGCTCCTACGAGCAGTACTTC; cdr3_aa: CASSPGTSSSYEQYF
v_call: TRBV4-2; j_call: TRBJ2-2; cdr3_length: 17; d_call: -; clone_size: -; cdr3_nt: TGTGCCAGCAGCCAAGATTCAGCGGGTCTTAACACCGGGGAGCTGTTTTTT; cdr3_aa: CASSQDSAGLNTGELFF
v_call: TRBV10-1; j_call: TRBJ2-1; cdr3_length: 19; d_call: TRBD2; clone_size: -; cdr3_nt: TGCGCCAGCAGTGAGATCGTTCTAGCGGGGGAAGGCTCCTACAATGAGCAGTTCTTC; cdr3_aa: CASSEIVLAGEGSYNEQFF
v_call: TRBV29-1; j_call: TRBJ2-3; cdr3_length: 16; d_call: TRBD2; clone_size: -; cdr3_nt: TGCAGCGTTGACGGACTAGCGGGGGACCTCACAGATACGCAGTATTTT; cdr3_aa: CSVDGLAGDLTDTQYF
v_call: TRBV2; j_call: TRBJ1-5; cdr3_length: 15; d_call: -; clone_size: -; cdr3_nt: TGTGCCAGCAAACTGCAGGGGCAGAGCAATCAGCCCCAGCATTTT; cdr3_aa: CASKLQGQSNQPQHF
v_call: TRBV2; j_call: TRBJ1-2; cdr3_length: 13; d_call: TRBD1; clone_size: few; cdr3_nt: TGTGCCAGCAGTGAGTCGTGGACAGGTGGTGACACCTTC; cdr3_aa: CASSESWTGGDTF
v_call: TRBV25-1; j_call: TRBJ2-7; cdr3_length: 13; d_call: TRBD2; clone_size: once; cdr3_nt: TGTGCCAGCAATGTGTGGGGAGGGTACGAGCAGTACTTC; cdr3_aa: CASNVWGGYEQYF
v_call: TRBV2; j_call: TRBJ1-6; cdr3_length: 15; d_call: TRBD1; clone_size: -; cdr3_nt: TGTGCCAGCAGTGGGGGACAGGGATATGGTTCACCCCTCCACTTT; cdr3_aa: CASSGGQGYGSPLHF